This passage covers 25 T cell receptor beta chains from one sample sequenced in a study of control samples from healthy donors and cancer patients. Profiled with immunoSEQ multiplex PCR; TCRdb holds only in-frame clones, not every one. The top ten clones hold 13% of a sample with around 28,000 clones, approximately 91% of them seen once. The sequenced sample consisted of PBMCs. These receptor sequences come from a man aged 45-65 years with lung cancer.

The chain has TRBV4-3 and TRBJ2-7; the D is unclear. CDR3 length equals 13 residues. The germline V and J ends were trimmed by 0 bases and 2 bases, with 5 bases remaining between them. Germline-derived CDR1 and CDR2 are LGHNA and YSLEER. As DNA, the CDR3 is TGCGCCAGCAGCCAAGAGAACACCTACGAGCAGTACTTC. It encodes CASSQENTYEQYF.

The gene calls are TRBV6-5 and TRBJ2-5; D remains ambiguous. V gave up 8 bases and J gave up 0 bases, with 13 bases separating them. Germline V gene lookup returns CDR1 MNHEY and CDR2 SVGAGI. The CDR3 spans 14 residues. The CDR3 protein is CASGNTEYQETQYF. CDR3 in DNA: TGTGCCAGCGGAAATACAGAGTACCAAGAGACCCAGTACTTC.

The rearrangement joins TRBV10-3 to TRBJ1-2; TRBD1 aligns across 8 bases. The length of the CDR3 is 14 residues. Germline CDR1 and CDR2: ENHRY and SYGVKD. Trimming took 6 bases from V and 3 from J; bases not matched to a gene: 6. This CDR3 reads CAIRPEDRDYGYTF. CDR3 coding DNA: TGTGCCATCAGGCCAGAGGACAGGGACTATGGCTACACCTTC.

This clone was picked up a small number of times. This chain uses TRBV7-9 with TRBJ1-6; D ambiguous. Germline V lookup: CDR1 SEHNR, CDR2 FQNEAQ (reference sequence). The CDR3 consists of 14 residues. V was shortened by 3 bases and J by 8 bases, with 11 bases between the two germline ends. The CDR3 bases are TGTGCCAGCAGCTTTTTTAGCGGTGATTCACCCCTCCACTTT. Its protein is CASSFFSGDSPLHF.

This chain links TRBV2 with TRBJ1-1; D not certain. Trimming removed 4 bases at V and 5 bases at J, with 8 bases between. CDR1 and CDR2 from the germline V gene are SNHLY and FYNNEI. This CDR3 comprises 12 residues. The CDR3 spells CASSVLGTEAFF. DNA of the CDR3: TGTGCCAGCAGTGTCTTAGGAACTGAAGCTTTCTTT. Supplemented by reference TRBV2 and TRBJ1-1, the full variable domain reads EPEVTQTPSHQVTQMGQEVILRCVPISNHLYFYWYRQILGQKVEFLVSFYNNEISEKSEIFDDQFSVERPDGSNFTLKIRSTKLEDSAMYFCASSVLGTEAFFGQGTRLTVV.

J is TRBJ2-7 and V is TRBV7-8, with 11 bases matching TRBD1. The CDR3 runs to 15 residues. J lost 5 bases, V lost 5 bases, and 8 bases had no gene match. Germline assignment: CDR1 SGHVS and CDR2 FQNEAQ. The DNA for the CDR3 is TGTGCCAGCAGCCTAGGACAGGGGGCTATCGACGAGCAGTACTTC. Translated: CASSLGQGAIDEQYF.

J is TRBJ2-3 and V is TRBV2; D is perhaps TRBD1 (5 bases). The germline gives CDR1 SNHLY, CDR2 FYNNEI. The CDR3 covers 13 residues. The ends were cut back, 7 bases at V and 3 bases at J, with 11 bases in the middle. The chain's CDR3 is CASTTDSTDTQYF. The CDR3 DNA sequence: TGTGCCAGCACAACCGACAGTACAGATACGCAGTATTTT. Together with reference TRBV2 and TRBJ2-3, the CDR3 gives the full variable domain: EPEVTQTPSHQVTQMGQEVILRCVPISNHLYFYWYRQILGQKVEFLVSFYNNEISEKSEIFDDQFSVERPDGSNFTLKIRSTKLEDSAMYFCASTTDSTDTQYFGPGTRLTVL.

The chain links TRBV15 to TRBJ1-1, with 9 bases aligning to TRBD1. Germline assignment: CDR1 LNHNV and CDR2 YYDKDF (reference sequence). The ends lost 5 bases at V and 3 bases at J; junction bases unmatched: 4. The CDR3 loop spans 14 amino acids. In DNA form, the CDR3 reads TGTGCCACCAGCTTCCGGACAGGGGACACTGAAGCTTTCTTT. This translates into CATSFRTGDTEAFF.

This clone was observed a handful of times. V and J are TRBV19 and TRBJ1-4; D gene unclear. CDR1 LNHDA and CDR2 SQIVND come from the germline V gene (reference sequence). The ends were cut back, 3 bases at V and 6 bases at J, with 8 bases in the middle. The CDR3 covers 13 residues. The CDR3 region is CASSIRPDEKLFF. CDR3 nucleotide sequence: TGTGCCAGTAGTATCCGGCCTGATGAAAAACTGTTTTTT.

CDR3 residues: CATRARGGVQETQYF. The CDR3 nucleotides are TGTGCCACCCGAGCTAGGGGAGGGGTCCAAGAGACCCAGTACTTC. The rearrangement joins TRBV27 to TRBJ2-5; 7 bases are a match to TRBD2. Germline V CDR1 and CDR2: MNHEY, SMNVEV (reference sequence). This CDR3 spans 15 amino acids. V trimming: 10 bases; J trimming: 1 base; junction bases outside the gene matches: 12.

The chain recombines TRBV2 with TRBJ1-1; 9 nucleotides match TRBD1. This CDR3 comprises 14 residues. The V gene's germline CDR1 is SNHLY and CDR2 FYNNEI. V trimming: 5 bases; J trimming: 5 bases; junction bases outside the gene matches: 6. DNA of the CDR3: TGTGCCAGCAGTCCACAGGGGGCTCGGACTGAAGCTTTCTTT. It encodes CASSPQGARTEAFF. The full variable domain, in which reference TRBV2 and TRBJ1-1 provide the parts outside the CDR3, is EPEVTQTPSHQVTQMGQEVILRCVPISNHLYFYWYRQILGQKVEFLVSFYNNEISEKSEIFDDQFSVERPDGSNFTLKIRSTKLEDSAMYFCASSPQGARTEAFFGQGTRLTVV.

The chain recombines TRBV25-1 with TRBJ1-1, with 7 bases that match TRBD1. CDR1 is MGHDK and CDR2 is SYGVNS in the germline V gene. CDR3 size: 12 residues. V shed 9 bases, J shed 4 bases, and the junction held 5 bases outside the gene matches. CDR3 sequence: CASVRQGTEAFF. The CDR3, as DNA: TGTGCCAGTGTAAGACAGGGCACTGAAGCTTTCTTT.

The chain carries TRBV30 and TRBJ2-1; 11 bases are shared with TRBD1. The CDR3 loop spans 16 amino acids. The ends lost 2 bases at V and 8 bases at J; junction bases unmatched: 11. Germline V gives CDR1 GTSNPN, CDR2 SVGIG (reference sequence). In nucleotides, the CDR3 is TGTGCCTGGAGTCGACCCCGGGGGACAGGGGGTTATGAGCAGTTCTTC. Its protein is CAWSRPRGTGGYEQFF. The variable domain in full, completed from reference TRBV30 and TRBJ2-1, reads SQTIHQWPATLVQPVGSPLSLECTVEGTSNPNLYWYRQAAGRGLQLLFYSVGIGQISSEVPQNLSASRPQDRQFILSSKKLLLSDSGFYLCAWSRPRGTGGYEQFFGPGTRLTVL.

This clone was recorded once. V is TRBV6-2 or TRBV6-3 and J is TRBJ1-4; TRBD1 is a possible D gene (6 bases). Trimming pared 5 bases from V and 3 bases from J, leaving 16 bases between. CDR1 and CDR2 from the germline V gene are MNHEY and SVGEGT. The CDR3 totals 16 residues. This CDR3 reads CASSKGQSPANEKLFF. CDR3 bases: TGTGCCAGCAGTAAAGGACAGAGCCCGGCTAATGAAAAACTGTTTTTT.

This sequence joins TRBV3-1 (or the pseudogene TRBV3-2) and TRBJ2-1, with TRBD2 identical over 7 bases. CDR1 and CDR2 (germline): LGHDT, YNNKEL (reference sequence). The length of the CDR3 is 14 residues. V shed 3 bases, J shed 1 base, and the junction held 0 bases outside the gene matches. CDR3 in DNA: TGTGCCAGCAGCCAGCGGGGGTCCTACAATGAGCAGTTCTTC. The encoded protein is CASSQRGSYNEQFF.

V gene TRBV6-5 combines with J gene TRBJ1-3; 9 bases are shared with TRBD1. The J segment lost 2 bases and the V segment lost 0 bases, leaving 2 bases of the junction unmatched. Germline CDR1 MNHEY, CDR2 SVGAGI. There are 16 residues in the CDR3. The DNA of the CDR3 is TGTGCCAGCAGTTACTCGGGACAGGGCGCTGGAAACACCATATATTTT. It yields the protein CASSYSGQGAGNTIYF.

DNA of the CDR3: TGTGCCAGCAGTTTTGGGCTAGCGGTTAGCACAGATACGCAGTATTTT. This gives the protein CASSFGLAVSTDTQYF. V gene TRBV27 combines with J gene TRBJ2-3, with TRBD2 matching 7 bases. The CDR3 totals 16 residues. The J segment lost 0 bases and the V segment lost 3 bases, leaving 6 bases of the junction unmatched. The germline gives CDR1 MNHEY, CDR2 SMNVEV (reference sequence).

This rearrangement joins TRBV6-5 to TRBJ2-7; no clear D gene. Germline V gene data show CDR1 as MNHEY and CDR2 as SVGAGI. The CDR3 is made up of 11 amino acids. Trimming removed 3 bases from V and 4 bases from J, with 4 bases in between. This chain's CDR3 is CASSYQYEQYF. CDR3 bases: TGTGCCAGCAGTTATCAATACGAGCAGTACTTC.

The J gene is TRBJ1-2, the V gene TRBV7-8; 9 bases fit TRBD1. V shed 0 bases, J shed 8 bases, and the junction held 10 bases outside the gene matches. The CDR3 sequence is 16 residues long. The V gene's germline CDR1 is SGHVS and CDR2 FQNEAQ. The CDR3 loop is CASSLAGQGLGYGYTF. The CDR3 nucleotides are TGTGCCAGCAGCTTAGCTGGACAGGGGCTAGGATACGGCTACACCTTC.

J is TRBJ2-5 and V is TRBV9; TRBD1 might be the D (6 bases). Germline lookup yields CDR1 SGDLS and CDR2 YYNGEE. Trimming cost V 0 bases and J 3 bases, with 12 bases left between them. The CDR3 sequence is 15 residues long. In DNA form, the CDR3 reads TGTGCCAGCAGCGTAGGGGGGCCTTTAGAAGAGACCCAGTACTTC. Translated: CASSVGGPLEETQYF.

The chain carries TRBV5-4 and TRBJ2-1; 11 bases align to TRBD1. Trimming took 5 bases from V and 3 from J; bases not matched to a gene: 7. The CDR3 has 16 amino acids. Germline-derived CDR1 and CDR2 are SGHNT and YYREEE (reference sequence). Here the CDR3 DNA reads TGTGCCAGCAGACGTACCGGGACAGGGGGCTACAATGAGCAGTTCTTC. It codes for CASRRTGTGGYNEQFF.

The chain carries TRBV7-9 and TRBJ1-2, with D unclear. Per germline, CDR1 SEHNR and CDR2 FQNEAQ (reference sequence). Trimming took 2 bases from V and 9 from J, leaving 10 bases between them. The CDR3 runs 12 residues. CDR3 sequence reads: CASSLSDGRYTF. The DNA of the CDR3 is TGTGCCAGCAGCTTATCGGATGGACGCTACACCTTC. Full variable domain (missing parts from reference TRBV7-9 and TRBJ1-2): DTGVSQNPRHKITKRGQNVTFRCDPISEHNRLYWYRQTLGQGPEFLTYFQNEAQLEKSRLLSDRFSAERPKGSFSTLEIQRTEQGDSAMYLCASSLSDGRYTFGSGTRLTVV.

The genes are TRBV7-2 and TRBJ2-1; 10 bases fit TRBD2. Per germline, CDR1 SGHTA and CDR2 FQGNSA. The trim removed 1 base at V and 5 bases at J, leaving 5 bases unmatched. The CDR3 is 16 amino acids. The CDR3 sequence: CASSLDWLAGDNEQFF. The CDR3 coding sequence is TGTGCCAGCAGCTTAGATTGGCTAGCGGGGGACAATGAGCAGTTCTTC.

The chain joins TRBV13 to TRBJ2-3, with TRBD1 identical over 7 bases. CDR1 is PRHDT, CDR2 FYEKMQ, per germline (reference sequence). After removal of 2 bases from V and 2 bases from J, the junction contained 7 bases not matched to a gene. There are 16 residues in the CDR3. CDR3 nucleotides: TGTGCCAGCAGCTTAAGACGGGACAGAAACACAGATACGCAGTATTTT. Its protein product is CASSLRRDRNTDTQYF.

The chain recombines TRBV5-4 with TRBJ2-5; 7 positions agree with TRBD2. CDR3 length equals 15 residues. Germline V gives CDR1 SGHNT, CDR2 YYREEE (reference sequence). V was clipped by 3 bases and J by 5 bases; unmatched bases: 10. CDR3 sequence (DNA): TGTGCCAGCAGCTGGACTCAGGGAGGGGCCGAGACCCAGTACTTC. Encoded protein: CASSWTQGGAETQYF.